These T cell receptor beta chains were read from a single sample in a study of beta chain features in type 1 diabetes. Clones were sequenced by immunoSEQ multiplex PCR, and TCRdb holds only the in-frame ones, with some missing. The data contain hundreds of thousands of clones, about 13% of them seen just once; the ten biggest clones take up about 0.017%. Specimen: naive CD4+ T cells from blood. The receptors originated from a man aged 30-40 years with type 1 diabetes. The CDR3 runs from the conserved cysteine through the conserved F or W.

j_call v_call cdr3_aa
TRBJ2-7 TRBV7-2 CASSLAGAGMIPYEQYF
TRBJ2-7 TRBV2 CASSPGLAGDYEQYF
TRBJ1-2 TRBV4-2 CASSQPDDRVEGYTF
TRBJ2-7 TRBV5-1 CASSLEAGGWGEQYF
TRBJ2-1 TRBV9 CASSVAYYNEQFF
TRBJ2-3 TRBV29-1 CSVGLSSGSTDTQYF
TRBJ2-2 TRBV11-2 CASRSPRTGNTGELFF
TRBJ1-5 TRBV7-8 CASSLVWGGGQPQHF
TRBJ2-3 TRBV4-3 CASSQVQGAGDTQYF
TRBJ2-1 TRBV19 CASSIFNEQFF
TRBJ2-5 TRBV29-1 CSVGRLAGGSYQETQYF
TRBJ2-1 TRBV4-1 CASSQNSGSSYNEQFF
TRBJ1-1 TRBV19 CASSYQGKISEAFF
TRBJ2-5 TRBV18 CASSPPGRREETQYF
TRBJ2-1 TRBV11-2 CASTQLGQFF
TRBJ2-7 TRBV4-2 CASSQGDRLYEQYF
TRBJ2-7 TRBV6-1 CASSEAPQNQAYEQYF
TRBJ1-1 TRBV28 CASSFALTEAFF
TRBJ2-3 TRBV25-1 CASSPLPYAGIIGTQYF
TRBJ2-2 TRBV7-2 CASSLPGSRGELFF
TRBJ2-7 TRBV18 CASSPSVAGIYEQYF
TRBJ2-2 TRBV7-2 CASSPWGTSGGTAGELFF
TRBJ2-5 TRBV15 CATSRDEGRTQYF
TRBJ2-3 TRBV11-3 CASSPGLSADTQYF
TRBJ2-2 TRBV9 CASSVAVGSGELFF
TRBJ2-1 TRBV6-1 CASRAGISSYNEQFF
TRBJ2-3 TRBV5-1 CASSVSGDSESPQYF
TRBJ2-1 TRBV2 CASSGWHEQFF
TRBJ2-5 TRBV4-2 CASSPALGQEETQYF
TRBJ2-1 TRBV5-1 CASSFLPGLAGGPRNNEQFF
TRBJ2-7 TRBV4-3 CASSQDLTGGAYEQYF
TRBJ2-6 TRBV28 CASNLGLNSGANVLTF
TRBJ2-3 TRBV7-8 CASTPRGREGTDTQYF
TRBJ2-7 TRBV19 CASSAGTSGRELREQYF
TRBJ2-3 TRBV7-2 CASSLGSPFTDTQYF
TRBJ2-5 TRBV9 CASSVVPAGTGSQETQYF
TRBJ2-1 TRBV15 CATSYRLDPYNEQFF
TRBJ2-3 TRBV6-5 CASKKARGTQYF
TRBJ1-1 TRBV5-1 CASSLISGFSGRLQGAFF
TRBJ2-1 TRBV27 CASTLRGNNEQFF
TRBJ1-5 TRBV6-6 CASSSLVEGNQPQHF
TRBJ2-5 TRBV11-1 CASSSSSVLQETQYF
TRBJ2-3 TRBV4-2 CASSQDGLAGLTQYF
TRBJ2-1 TRBV10-3 CAISESVAHLTGGSEQFF
TRBJ2-7 TRBV6-5 CASTTQLAGSYEQYF
TRBJ2-3 TRBV7-9 CASSLLGTQYF
TRBJ2-5 TRBV2 CASNPGLQETQYF
TRBJ1-1 TRBV2 CASTLRADTEAFF
TRBJ2-1 TRBV30 CAWTSGYNEQFF
TRBJ2-5 TRBV7-3 CASSFSGIGGETQYF